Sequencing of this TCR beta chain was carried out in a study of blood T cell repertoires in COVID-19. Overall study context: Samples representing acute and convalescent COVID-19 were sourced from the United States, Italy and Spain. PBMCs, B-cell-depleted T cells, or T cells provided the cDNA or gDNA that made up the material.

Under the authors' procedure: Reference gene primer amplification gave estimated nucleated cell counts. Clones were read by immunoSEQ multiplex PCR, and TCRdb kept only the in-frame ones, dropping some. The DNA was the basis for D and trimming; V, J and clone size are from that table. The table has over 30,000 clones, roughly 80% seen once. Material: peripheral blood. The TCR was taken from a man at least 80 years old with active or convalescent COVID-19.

The CDR3 sequence: CASSVQNSNQPQHF. The DNA of the CDR3 is TGTGCCAGCTCGGTGCAGAATAGCAATCAGCCCCAGCATTTT. The V gene is TRBV18, the J gene TRBJ1-5; D unclear. Trimming stripped 6 bases from V and 0 bases from J, with 9 bases between. CDR1 is KGHSH and CDR2 is LQKENI in the germline V gene. CDR3 size: 14 residues.